This T cell receptor (beta chain) was sequenced for a study of blood T cell repertoires in COVID-19. Using immunoSEQ multiplex PCR, the repertoire was profiled, and TCRdb retains in-frame clones only, with some absent. The table has some 80,000 clones, around 80% seen once. The specimen sequenced was peripheral blood. The source is a human donor in a cohort sampled during active COVID-19.

The CDR3 DNA sequence: TGCGCCAGCAGTGAGTCCCCCAGCGGGGGAACAGATACGCAGTATTTT. Its translation is CASSESPSGGTDTQYF. V usage is TRBV10-1 and J usage is TRBJ2-3, with 8 bases matching TRBD2. The CDR3 loop spans 16 amino acids. The trim removed 0 bases at V and 3 bases at J, leaving 5 bases unmatched. Looked up from germline, CDR1 is WNHNN and CDR2 is SYGVQD (reference sequence).